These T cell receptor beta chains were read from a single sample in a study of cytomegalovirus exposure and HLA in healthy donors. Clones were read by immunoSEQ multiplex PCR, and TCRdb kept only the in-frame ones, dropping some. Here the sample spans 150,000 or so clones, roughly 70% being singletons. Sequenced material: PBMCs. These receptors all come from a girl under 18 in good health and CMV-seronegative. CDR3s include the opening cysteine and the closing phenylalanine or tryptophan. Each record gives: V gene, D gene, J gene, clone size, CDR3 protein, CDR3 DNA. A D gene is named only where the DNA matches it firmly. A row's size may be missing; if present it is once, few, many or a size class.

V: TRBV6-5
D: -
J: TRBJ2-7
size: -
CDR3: CASSLGAVVYEQYF
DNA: TGTGCCAGCAGTCTTGGGGCCGTGGTGTACGAGCAGTACTTC

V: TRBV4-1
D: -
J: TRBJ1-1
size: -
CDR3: CASSQGPTSNRGAFF
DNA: TGCGCCAGCAGCCAAGGGCCTACAAGTAATCGGGGAGCTTTCTTT

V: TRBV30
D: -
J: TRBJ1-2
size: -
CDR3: CAWDLGDSGYTF
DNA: TGTGCCTGGGACCTCGGGGATTCGGGCTACACCTTC

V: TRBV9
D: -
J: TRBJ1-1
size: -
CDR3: CASSPGGAMNTEAFF
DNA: TGTGCCAGCAGCCCAGGAGGGGCTATGAACACTGAAGCTTTCTTT

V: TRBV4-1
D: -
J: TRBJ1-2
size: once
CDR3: CASSQWGFETDTNYGYTF
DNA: TGCGCCAGCAGCCAATGGGGATTTGAGACAGACACCAACTATGGCTACACCTTC

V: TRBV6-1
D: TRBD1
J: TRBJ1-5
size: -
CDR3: CASSVTGNGQPQHF
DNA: TGTGCCAGCAGTGTGACAGGGAACGGACAGCCCCAGCATTTT

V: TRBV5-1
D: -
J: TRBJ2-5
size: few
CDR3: CASSNAGGETQYF
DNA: TGCGCCAGCAGTAATGCTGGGGGGGAGACCCAGTACTTC

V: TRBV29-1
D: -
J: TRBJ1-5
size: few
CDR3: CSVGGRGGQPQHF
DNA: TGCAGCGTCGGAGGGCGGGGTGGACAGCCCCAGCATTTT

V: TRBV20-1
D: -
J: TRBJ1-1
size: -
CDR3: CSAQNPQGAFF
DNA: TGCAGTGCACAAAACCCCCAGGGGGCTTTCTTT

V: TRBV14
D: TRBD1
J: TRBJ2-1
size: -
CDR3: CASSQAQGAGEQFF
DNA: TGTGCCAGCAGCCAAGCTCAGGGGGCGGGCGAGCAGTTCTTC

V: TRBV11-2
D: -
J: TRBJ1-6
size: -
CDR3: CASSLDGRSPLHF
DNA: TGTGCCAGCAGCCTAGATGGGAGGTCACCCCTCCACTTT

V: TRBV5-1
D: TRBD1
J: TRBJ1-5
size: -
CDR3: CASSLDRGLGQPQHF
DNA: TGCGCCAGCAGCTTGGACAGGGGATTAGGTCAGCCCCAGCATTTT

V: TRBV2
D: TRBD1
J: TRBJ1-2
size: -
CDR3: CAGYRGLNGYTF
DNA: TGTGCCGGTTACAGGGGGCTTAATGGCTACACCTTC

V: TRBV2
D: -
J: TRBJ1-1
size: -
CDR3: CASSPVRTEAFF
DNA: TGTGCCAGCAGTCCAGTCCGCACTGAAGCTTTCTTT

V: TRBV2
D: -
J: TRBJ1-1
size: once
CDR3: CASSEVWEGTEAFF
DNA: TGTGCCAGCAGTGAAGTTTGGGAGGGCACTGAAGCTTTCTTT

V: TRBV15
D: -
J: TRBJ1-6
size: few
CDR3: CATSITGFNSPLHF
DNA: TGTGCCACCAGCATAACAGGGTTTAATTCACCCCTCCACTTT

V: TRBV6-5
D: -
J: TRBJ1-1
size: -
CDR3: CTSDLGGTEAFF
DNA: TGTACCTCCGACTTAGGGGGAACTGAAGCTTTCTTT

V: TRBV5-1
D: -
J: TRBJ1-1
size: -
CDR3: CASSFNAGVDSEAFF
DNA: TGCGCCAGCAGCTTTAATGCGGGGGTAGATTCTGAAGCTTTCTTT

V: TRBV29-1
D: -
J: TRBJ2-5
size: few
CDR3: CSVGGGIETQYF
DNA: TGCAGCGTTGGTGGGGGGATAGAGACCCAGTACTTC

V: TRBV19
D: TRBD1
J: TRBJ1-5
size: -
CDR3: CASSIGQGAGQPQHF
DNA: TGTGCCAGTAGTATAGGACAGGGGGCCGGTCAGCCCCAGCATTTT

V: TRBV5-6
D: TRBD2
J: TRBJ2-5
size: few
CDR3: CASSRKLAGGFQETQYF
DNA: TGTGCCAGCAGCCGAAAGTTGGCGGGGGGCTTCCAAGAGACCCAGTACTTC

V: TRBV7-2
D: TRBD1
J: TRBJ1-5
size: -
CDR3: CASRGPQGAGYSNQPQHF
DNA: TGTGCCAGCAGGGGACCACAGGGGGCGGGGTATAGCAATCAGCCCCAGCATTTT

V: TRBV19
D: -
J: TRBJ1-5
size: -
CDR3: CASSMEGPQHF
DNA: TGTGCCAGTAGTATGGAGGGGCCCCAGCATTTT

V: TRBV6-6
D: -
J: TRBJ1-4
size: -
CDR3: CASSYPGQLFF
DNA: TGTGCCAGCAGTTACCCAGGACAGTTGTTTTTT

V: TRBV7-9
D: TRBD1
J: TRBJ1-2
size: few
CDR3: CASSLQGGETGGYTF
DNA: TGTGCCAGCAGCTTACAGGGGGGCGAAACGGGGGGCTACACCTTC

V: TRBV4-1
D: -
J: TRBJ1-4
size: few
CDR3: CASSQPGATNEKLFF
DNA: TGCGCCAGCAGCCAACCCGGTGCAACTAATGAAAAACTGTTTTTT

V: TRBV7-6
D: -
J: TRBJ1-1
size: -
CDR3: CASSLAGEVAFF
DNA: TGTGCCAGCAGCTTAGCAGGGGAAGTAGCTTTCTTT

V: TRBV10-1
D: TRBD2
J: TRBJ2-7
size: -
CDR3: CASSDPGRVDEQYF
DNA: TGCGCCAGCAGTGATCCCGGGAGGGTAGACGAGCAGTACTTC

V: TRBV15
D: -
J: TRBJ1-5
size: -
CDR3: CATSRVEGRRNQPQHF
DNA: TGTGCCACCAGCAGAGTAGAGGGCAGGCGGAATCAGCCCCAGCATTTT

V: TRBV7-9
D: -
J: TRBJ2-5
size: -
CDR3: CASSVRDKTQYF
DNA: TGTGCCAGCAGCGTGCGAGATAAGACCCAGTACTTC

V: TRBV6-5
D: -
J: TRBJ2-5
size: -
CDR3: CASEGGTRETQYF
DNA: TGTGCGTCCGAGGGGGGGACAAGAGAGACCCAGTACTTC

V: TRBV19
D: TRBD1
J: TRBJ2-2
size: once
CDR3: CASSIKGALNTGELFF
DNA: TGTGCCAGTAGCATAAAGGGGGCATTGAACACCGGGGAGCTGTTTTTT

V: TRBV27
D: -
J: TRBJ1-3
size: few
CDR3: CASSPFPLDRRSGNTIYF
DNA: TGTGCCAGCAGCCCATTTCCCCTTGACAGGCGCTCTGGAAACACCATATATTTT

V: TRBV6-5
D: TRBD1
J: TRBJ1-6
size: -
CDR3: CASSYYGTGGNSPLHF
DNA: TGTGCCAGCAGTTATTACGGGACAGGAGGAAACTCACCCCTCCACTTT

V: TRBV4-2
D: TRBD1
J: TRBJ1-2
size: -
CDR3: CASSQKTGALNYGYTF
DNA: TGTGCCAGCAGCCAAAAAACAGGGGCCCTAAACTATGGCTACACCTTC

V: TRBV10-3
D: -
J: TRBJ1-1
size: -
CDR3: CAISGRPNTEAFF
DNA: TGTGCCATCAGTGGGCGGCCGAACACTGAAGCTTTCTTT

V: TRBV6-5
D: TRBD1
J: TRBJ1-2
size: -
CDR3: CASSSGTGSDGYTF
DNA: TGTGCCAGCAGTTCCGGGACAGGTTCCGATGGCTACACCTTC

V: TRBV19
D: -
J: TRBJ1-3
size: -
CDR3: CASSIGSVASGNTIYF
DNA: TGTGCCAGTAGTATAGGGTCGGTCGCATCTGGAAACACCATATATTTT

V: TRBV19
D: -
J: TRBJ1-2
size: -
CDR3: CASSIQGVIGYGYTF
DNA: TGTGCCAGTAGTATACAAGGGGTTATCGGCTATGGCTACACCTTC

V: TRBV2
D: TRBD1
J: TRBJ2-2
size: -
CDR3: CASSGGTGGPGELFF
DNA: TGTGCCAGCAGTGGAGGAACAGGGGGCCCCGGGGAGCTGTTTTTT

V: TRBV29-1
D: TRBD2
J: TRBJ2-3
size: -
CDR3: CSASSGGSITDTQYF
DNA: TGCAGCGCATCTAGCGGGGGCTCTATCACAGATACGCAGTATTTT

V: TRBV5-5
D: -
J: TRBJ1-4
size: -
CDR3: CASSSRVERKAYEKLFF
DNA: TGTGCCAGCAGCTCCCGTGTGGAGCGTAAGGCATATGAAAAACTGTTTTTT

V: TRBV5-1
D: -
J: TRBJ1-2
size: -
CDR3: CASRTDATENYGYTF
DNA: TGCGCCAGCCGCACCGACGCAACAGAAAACTATGGCTACACCTTC

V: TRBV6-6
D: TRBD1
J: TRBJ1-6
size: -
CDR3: CASTYGTDRRSPLHF
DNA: TGTGCCAGCACCTACGGGACAGACCGAAGGTCACCCCTCCACTTT

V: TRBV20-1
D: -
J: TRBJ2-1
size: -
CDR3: CSGFSRNEQFF
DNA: TGCAGTGGTTTTTCGAGAAACGAGCAGTTCTTC

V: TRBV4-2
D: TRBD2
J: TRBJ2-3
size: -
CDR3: CASSLQRGASTDTQYF
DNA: TGTGCCAGCAGCCTCCAGCGGGGGGCTAGCACAGATACGCAGTATTTT

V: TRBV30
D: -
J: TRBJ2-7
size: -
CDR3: CALAFAYEQYF
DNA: TGTGCCTTGGCCTTTGCCTACGAGCAGTACTTC

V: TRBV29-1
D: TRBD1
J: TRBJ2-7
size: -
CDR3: CSAGQGLLSGQYF
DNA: TGCAGCGCCGGACAGGGATTATTATCAGGGCAGTACTTC

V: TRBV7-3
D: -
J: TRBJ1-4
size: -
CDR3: CASSWGSGGDEKLFF
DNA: TGTGCCAGCAGCTGGGGGTCGGGAGGGGATGAAAAACTGTTTTTT

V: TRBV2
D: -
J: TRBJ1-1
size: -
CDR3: CASRGGIPNTEAFF
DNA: TGTGCCAGCAGGGGCGGGATCCCGAACACTGAAGCTTTCTTT

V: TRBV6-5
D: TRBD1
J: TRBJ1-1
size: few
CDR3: CASRAGTVNTEAFF
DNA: TGTGCCAGCAGGGCCGGGACAGTAAACACTGAAGCTTTCTTT

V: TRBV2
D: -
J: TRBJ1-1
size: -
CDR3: CASTGGGVTEAFF
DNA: TGTGCCAGCACCGGAGGGGGGGTCACTGAAGCTTTCTTT

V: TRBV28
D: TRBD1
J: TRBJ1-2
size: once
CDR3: CASSLRDRGYTF
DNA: TGTGCCAGCAGTTTAAGGGACAGGGGCTACACCTTC

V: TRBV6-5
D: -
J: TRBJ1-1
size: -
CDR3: CASSQQGAEAFF
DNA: TGTGCCAGCAGCCAACAGGGCGCTGAAGCTTTCTTT

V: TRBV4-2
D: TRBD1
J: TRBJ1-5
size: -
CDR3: CASSQTPTGGLQHF
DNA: TGTGCCAGCAGCCAAACCCCGACAGGGGGCCTCCAGCATTTT

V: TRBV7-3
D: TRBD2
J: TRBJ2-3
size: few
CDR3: CASSTGLAGVDTQYF
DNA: TGTGCCAGCAGCACCGGACTAGCGGGGGTAGATACGCAGTATTTT

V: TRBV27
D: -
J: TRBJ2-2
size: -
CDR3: CARAIPGVSNTGELFF
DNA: TGTGCCAGAGCGATTCCGGGGGTCTCGAACACCGGGGAGCTGTTTTTT

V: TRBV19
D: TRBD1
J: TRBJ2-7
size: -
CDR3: CASSGRDSNYEQYF
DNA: TGTGCCAGTAGTGGCCGGGACAGTAACTACGAGCAGTACTTC

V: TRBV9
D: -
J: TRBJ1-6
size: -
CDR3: CASSASGEPYNSPLHF
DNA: TGTGCCAGCAGCGCATCGGGGGAGCCCTATAATTCACCCCTCCACTTT